One and the same sample provided the 15 T cell receptor beta chains below, sequenced in a study of T cell repertoires in cytomegalovirus infection (dated by TCRdb to about 2019). Sequencing used an Illumina HiSeq 1500. TCRdb's own reprocessing of the public reads used fastp at Q25 and MiXCR and kept productive beta chains. Entries that share a CDR3 protein sequence are merged under the most common genes and DNA. Recorded for this sample are hundreds of thousands of distinct CDR3 sequences; 35% of them occurred a single time. The ten top clones hold 2.5% to 3.5% of the sample. Specimen: PBMCs. These receptors were taken from a human donor in good health (CMV status not recorded). Some clones in this sample may be carry-over from other donors' samples.

The CDR3 DNA is TGTGCCACCAGCAGAGCCCTGGTGGAGACCCAGTACTTC. Amino acids: CATSRALVETQYF. The chain employs TRBV15 and TRBJ2-5; D remains unclear. Trimming pared 1 base from V and 5 bases from J, leaving 8 bases between. Germline assignment: CDR1 LNHNV and CDR2 YYDKDF (reference sequence). The CDR3 runs 13 residues.

This clonotype showed up just a few times. The chain combines TRBV29-1 with TRBJ1-2, with D unclear. Trimming took off 0 bases at V and 9 bases at J, with 23 bases between the two ends. The CDR3 length is 16 residues. CDR1 and CDR2 (germline): SQVTM, ANQGSEA. The CDR3 spells CSVEEGLLGSDRSYTF. The CDR3 DNA is TGCAGCGTTGAAGAGGGCCTTTTAGGGTCCGATAGGAGCTACACCTTC.

This clonotype has a count of ten or more. The rearrangement joins TRBV12-3 or TRBV12-4 to TRBJ2-5; the D is unclear. This CDR3 is 13 amino acids long. Between the trimmed V and J ends, which lost 6 bases and 4 bases, there was a span of 12 bases. The CDR3 reads CASSPGWRETQYF. Here the CDR3 DNA reads TGTGCCAGCAGCCCCGGGTGGCGAGAGACCCAGTACTTC.

The CDR3 spells CASRLTGTGGYEQFF. In nucleotides, the CDR3 is TGCGCCAGCAGACTCACCGGGACAGGGGGGTATGAGCAGTTCTTC. V and J are TRBV5-1 and TRBJ2-1; the match to TRBD1 covers 11 bases. Germline V gene sequence: CDR1 SGHRS, CDR2 YFSETQ. The CDR3 has 15 amino acids. With 5 bases clipped from V and 8 bases from J, the junction kept 9 bases outside the gene matches.

This clonotype was counted many times. The J gene is TRBJ1-5, the V gene TRBV7-6; D may be TRBD1 (5 bases). Germline CDR1 reads SGHVS; CDR2 reads FNYEAQ. V shed 1 base and J shed 0 bases, with 13 bases lying between them. The CDR3 has 17 amino acids. The CDR3 DNA follows: TGTGCCAGCAGCTTAGTTCAGGGCCCCTTTAGCAATCAGCCCCAGCATTTT. This encodes CASSLVQGPFSNQPQHF. The whole variable domain, filled in from reference TRBV7-6 and TRBJ1-5, reads GAGVSQSPRYKVTKRGQDVALRCDPISGHVSLYWYRQALGQGPEFLTYFNYEAQQDKSGLPNDRFSAERPEGSISTLTIQRTEQRDSAMYRCASSLVQGPFSNQPQHFGDGTRLSIL.

As for this clonotype: This could be a read error, since a much larger clone is one nucleotide away. V and J are TRBV14 and TRBJ1-2; D not resolved. V was shortened by 0 bases and J by 8 bases, with 13 bases between the two germline ends. The CDR3 has 14 residues. Germline V gene sequence: CDR1 SGHDN, CDR2 FVKESK. The CDR3, as DNA: TGTGCCAGCAGCCAAGATAAGTGGGGATTGGGCTACACCTTC. Translating it yields CASSQDKWGLGYTF. Complete variable domain (other parts from reference TRBV14 and TRBJ1-2): EAGVTQFPSHSVIEKGQTVTLRCDPISGHDNLYWYRRVMGKEIKFLLHFVKESKQDESGMPNNRFLAERTGGTYSTLKVQPAELEDSGVYFCASSQDKWGLGYTFGSGTRLTVV.

Judged by abundance, this clonotype is medium-sized. The genes are TRBV7-2 and TRBJ2-7; 8 positions agree with TRBD1. The CDR3 length is 15 residues. V was clipped by 5 bases and J by 0 bases; unmatched bases: 6. Germline values: CDR1 SGHTA, CDR2 FQGNSA. The CDR3 DNA is TGTGCCAGCAGCGATACGGGACAGGACTCCTACGAGCAGTACTTC. It codes for CASSDTGQDSYEQYF.

This chain's CDR3 is CASSPRRVSSYEQYF. Here the CDR3 DNA reads TGTGCCAGCAGCCCGCGTCGGGTGAGCTCCTACGAGCAGTACTTC. V is TRBV7-8 and J is TRBJ2-7; D gene uncertain. CDR1 is SGHVS and CDR2 is FQNEAQ in the germline V gene. With 5 bases removed from V and 0 bases from J, the gap between germline ends came to 14 bases. The CDR3 covers 15 residues.

The V and J genes are TRBV6-6 and TRBJ1-5; TRBD1 is a possible D gene (5 bases). The CDR3 length is 16 residues. Between the trimmed V and J ends, which lost 2 bases and 0 bases, there was a span of 11 bases. Germline assignment: CDR1 MNHNY and CDR2 SVGAGI (reference sequence). This chain's CDR3 is CASSYKGTYSNQPQHF. Written as DNA, the CDR3 is TGTGCCAGCAGTTACAAAGGGACGTATAGCAATCAGCCCCAGCATTTT.

A few counts support this clonotype. This chain links TRBV4-2 with TRBJ1-1; D is possibly TRBD1 (5 bases). Germline V gene sequence: CDR1 LGHNA, CDR2 YNFKEQ. V was cut by 0 bases and J by 4 bases, with 9 bases left in between. CDR3 length: 14 residues. CDR3 amino acids: CASSQDRVGTEAFF. CDR3 nucleotide sequence: TGTGCCAGCAGCCAAGACAGGGTAGGCACTGAAGCTTTCTTT.

This clonotype was seen a few times. The V and J genes are TRBV6-1 and TRBJ2-3; weak D call: TRBD2 (5 bases). V lost 11 bases and J lost 2, with 17 bases in between. The CDR3 is made up of 14 amino acids. Germline CDR1 reads MNHNS; CDR2 reads SASEGT. CDR3 residues: CALRTGVVTDTQYF. The CDR3 nucleotides are TGTGCCCTCCGGACTGGCGTGGTCACAGATACGCAGTATTTT.

V usage is TRBV7-6 and J usage is TRBJ2-7, with TRBD1 matching 9 bases. This CDR3 region has 15 residues. Germline-derived CDR1 and CDR2 are SGHVS and FNYEAQ. V trimming: 3 bases; J trimming: 2 bases; junction bases outside the gene matches: 5. DNA of the CDR3: TGTGCCAGCAGCTTGGGGACAGGGCTGACCTACGAGCAGTACTTC. Protein sequence: CASSLGTGLTYEQYF.

V is TRBV9 and J is TRBJ1-6; TRBD1 matches 11 bases. Germline CDR1 SGDLS, CDR2 YYNGEE. This CDR3 comprises 15 residues. Losses at the gene ends were 0 bases for V and 10 bases for J; bases not matched to a gene: 3. The CDR3 protein is CASSVAGQGGSPLHF. The CDR3 DNA follows: TGTGCCAGCAGCGTAGCGGGACAGGGGGGATCACCCCTCCACTTT.

This clonotype showed up many times. The V call is TRBV7-2, the J call TRBJ2-1; tentatively, D is TRBD1 (6 bases). The CDR3 runs 16 residues. V was pared by 2 bases and J by 0 bases, with 11 bases between. Germline V gene lookup returns CDR1 SGHTA and CDR2 FQGNSA. CDR3 DNA sequence: TGTGCCAGCAGCTTACCCACCAGGGGCTCCTACAATGAGCAGTTCTTC. Protein product: CASSLPTRGSYNEQFF.

In this sample, this clonotype turned up a few times. The genes are TRBV19 and TRBJ1-2; D uncertain. The CDR3 has 12 residues. V was shortened by 2 bases and J by 4 bases, with 5 bases between the two germline ends. CDR1 and CDR2 from the germline V gene are LNHDA and SQIVND (reference sequence). This CDR3 reads CASSIIGYGYTF. The CDR3, as DNA: TGTGCCAGTAGTATAATCGGCTATGGCTACACCTTC.